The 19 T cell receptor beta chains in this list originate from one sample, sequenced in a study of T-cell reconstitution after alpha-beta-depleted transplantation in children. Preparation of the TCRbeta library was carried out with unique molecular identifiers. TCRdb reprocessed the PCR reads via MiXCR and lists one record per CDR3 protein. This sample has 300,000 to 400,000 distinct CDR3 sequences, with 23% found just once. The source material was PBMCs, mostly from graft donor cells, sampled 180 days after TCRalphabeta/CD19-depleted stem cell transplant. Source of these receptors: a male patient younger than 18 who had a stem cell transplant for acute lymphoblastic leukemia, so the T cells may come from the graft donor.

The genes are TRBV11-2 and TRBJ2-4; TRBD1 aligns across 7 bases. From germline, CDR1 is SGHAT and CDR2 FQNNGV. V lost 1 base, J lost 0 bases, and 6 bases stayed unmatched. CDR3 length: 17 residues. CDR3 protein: CASSLGHRGIAKNIQYF. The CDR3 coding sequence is TGTGCCAGCAGCTTAGGGCACAGGGGTATAGCCAAAAACATTCAGTACTTC.

The CDR3 nucleotides read TGCAGCGGGAGGGACCCAATAAACTATGGCTACACCTTC. Amino acid sequence: CSGRDPINYGYTF. V gene TRBV29-1 combines with J gene TRBJ1-2, with D maybe TRBD1 (5 bases). This CDR3 has 13 residues. Per germline, CDR1 SQVTM and CDR2 ANQGSEA. V shed 7 bases and J shed 2 bases, with 14 bases lying between them.

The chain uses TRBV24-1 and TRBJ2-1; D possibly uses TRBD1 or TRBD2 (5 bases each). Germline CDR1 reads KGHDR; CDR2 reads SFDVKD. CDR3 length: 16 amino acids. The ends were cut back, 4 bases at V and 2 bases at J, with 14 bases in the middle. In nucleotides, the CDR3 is TGTGCCACCAGTGACTACGGGACGGGGACCTACAATGAGCAGTTCTTC. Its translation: CATSDYGTGTYNEQFF.

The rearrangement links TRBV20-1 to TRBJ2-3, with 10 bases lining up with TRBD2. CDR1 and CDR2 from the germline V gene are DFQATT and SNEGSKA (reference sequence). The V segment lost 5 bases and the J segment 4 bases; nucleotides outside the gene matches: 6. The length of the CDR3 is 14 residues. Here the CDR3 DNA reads TGCAGTGCTTCTAGCGGGAGAGGCCCAGATACGCAGTATTTT. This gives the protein CSASSGRGPDTQYF.

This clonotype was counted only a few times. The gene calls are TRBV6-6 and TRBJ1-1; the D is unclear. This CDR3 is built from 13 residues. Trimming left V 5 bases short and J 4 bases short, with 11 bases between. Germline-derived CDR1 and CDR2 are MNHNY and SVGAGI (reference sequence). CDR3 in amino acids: CASSHGRVTEAFF. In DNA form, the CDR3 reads TGTGCCAGCAGTCACGGACGCGTCACTGAAGCTTTCTTT.

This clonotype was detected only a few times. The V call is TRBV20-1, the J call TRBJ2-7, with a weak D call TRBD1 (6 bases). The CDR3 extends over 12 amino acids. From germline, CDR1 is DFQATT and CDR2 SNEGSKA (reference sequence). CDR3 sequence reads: CSARTAIYEQYF. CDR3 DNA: TGCAGCGCTCGGACAGCGATCTACGAGCAGTACTTC.

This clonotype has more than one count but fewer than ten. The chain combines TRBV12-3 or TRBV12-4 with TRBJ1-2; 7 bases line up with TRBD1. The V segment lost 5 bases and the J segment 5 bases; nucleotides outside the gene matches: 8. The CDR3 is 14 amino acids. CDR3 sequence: CASSRRDSLYGYTF. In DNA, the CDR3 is TGTGCCAGCAGTCGTCGGGACAGCCTATATGGCTACACCTTC.

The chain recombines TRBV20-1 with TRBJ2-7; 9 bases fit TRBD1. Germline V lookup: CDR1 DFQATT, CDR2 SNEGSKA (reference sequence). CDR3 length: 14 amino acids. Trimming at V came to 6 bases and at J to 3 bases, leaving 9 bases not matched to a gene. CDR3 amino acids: CSAPPGTGFYEQYF. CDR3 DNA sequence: TGCAGTGCCCCCCCCGGGACAGGGTTCTACGAGCAGTACTTC.

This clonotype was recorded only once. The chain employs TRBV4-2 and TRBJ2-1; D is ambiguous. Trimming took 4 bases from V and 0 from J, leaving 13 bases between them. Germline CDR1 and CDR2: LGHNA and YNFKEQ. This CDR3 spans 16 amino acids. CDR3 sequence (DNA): TGTGCCAGCAGCCCCGGGCCCCCCTGCTCCTACAATGAGCAGTTCTTC. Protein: CASSPGPPCSYNEQFF.

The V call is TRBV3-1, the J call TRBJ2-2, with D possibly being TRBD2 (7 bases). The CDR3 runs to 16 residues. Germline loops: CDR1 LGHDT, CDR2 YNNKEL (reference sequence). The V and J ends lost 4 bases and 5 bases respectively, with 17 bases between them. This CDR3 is CASSPRGGMWTGELFF. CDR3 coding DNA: TGTGCCAGCAGCCCCAGGGGAGGGATGTGGACCGGGGAGCTGTTTTTT.

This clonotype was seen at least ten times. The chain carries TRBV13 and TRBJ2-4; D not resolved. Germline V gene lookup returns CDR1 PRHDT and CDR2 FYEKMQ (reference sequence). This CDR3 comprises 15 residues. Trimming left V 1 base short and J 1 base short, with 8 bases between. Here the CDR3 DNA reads TGTGCCAGCAGCTTAGAGAGCGAGGCCAAAAACATTCAGTACTTC. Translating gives CASSLESEAKNIQYF.

The CDR3 DNA is TGTGCCAGCTCCAGGGGGGGGAATACCTCCTACGAGCAGTACTTC. Its translation: CASSRGGNTSYEQYF. The V gene is TRBV18, the J gene TRBJ2-7; D is perhaps TRBD1 or TRBD2 (7 bases each). The CDR3 runs to 15 residues. Between the trimmed V and J ends, which lost 6 bases and 0 bases, there was a span of 15 bases. Germline CDR1 and CDR2: KGHSH and LQKENI.

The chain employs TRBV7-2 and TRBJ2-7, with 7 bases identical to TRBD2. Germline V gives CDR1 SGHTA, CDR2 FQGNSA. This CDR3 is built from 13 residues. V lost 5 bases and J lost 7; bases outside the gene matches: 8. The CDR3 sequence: CASSPYRGDEQYF. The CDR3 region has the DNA TGTGCCAGCAGCCCCTACCGGGGGGATGAGCAGTACTTC.

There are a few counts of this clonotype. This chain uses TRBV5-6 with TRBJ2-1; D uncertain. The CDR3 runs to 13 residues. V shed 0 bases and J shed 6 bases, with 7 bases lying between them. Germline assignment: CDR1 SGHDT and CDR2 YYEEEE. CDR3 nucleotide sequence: TGTGCCAGCAGCTTGGGGTCCCCCAATGAGCAGTTCTTC. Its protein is CASSLGSPNEQFF.

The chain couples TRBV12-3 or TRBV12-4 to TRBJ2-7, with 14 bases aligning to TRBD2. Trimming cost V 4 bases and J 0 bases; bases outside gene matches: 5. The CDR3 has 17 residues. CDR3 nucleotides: TGTGCCAGCAGTTCCGGGACTAGCGGGAGCCTCTCCTACGAGCAGTACTTC. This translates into CASSSGTSGSLSYEQYF.

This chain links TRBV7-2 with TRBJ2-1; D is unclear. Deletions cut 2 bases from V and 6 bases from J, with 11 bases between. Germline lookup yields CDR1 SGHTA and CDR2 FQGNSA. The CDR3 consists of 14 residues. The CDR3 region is CASSLRLGRNEQFF. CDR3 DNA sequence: TGTGCCAGCAGCTTACGGTTAGGCCGCAATGAGCAGTTCTTC.

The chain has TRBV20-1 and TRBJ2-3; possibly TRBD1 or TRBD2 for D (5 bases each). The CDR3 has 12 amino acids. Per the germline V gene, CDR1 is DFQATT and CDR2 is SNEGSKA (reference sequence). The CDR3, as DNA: TGCAGCTGGGACCTAAACACAGATACGCAGTATTTT. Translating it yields CSWDLNTDTQYF.

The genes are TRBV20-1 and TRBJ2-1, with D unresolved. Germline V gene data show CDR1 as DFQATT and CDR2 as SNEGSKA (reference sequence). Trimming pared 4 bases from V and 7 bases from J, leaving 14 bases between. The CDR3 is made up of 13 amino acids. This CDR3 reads CSATGAVRNEQFF. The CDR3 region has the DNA TGCAGTGCTACGGGCGCAGTACGAAATGAGCAGTTCTTC.

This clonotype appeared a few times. The CDR3 nucleotides are TGTGCCAGCAGCTTAGTGACAGGGCGGTCCTACGAGCAGTACTTC. Its protein product is CASSLVTGRSYEQYF. The chain uses TRBV7-9 and TRBJ2-7; TRBD1 aligns across 7 bases. This CDR3 region has 15 residues. The trim removed 1 base at V and 1 base at J, leaving 4 bases unmatched. Per germline, CDR1 SEHNR and CDR2 FQNEAQ (reference sequence).